What follows is one T cell receptor beta chain and its context. No antigen is known for it. This CDR3 contains 16 residues. With V trimmed by 3 bases and J by 3 bases, 6 bases remained unmatched. Germline V CDR1 and CDR2: SGHTA, FQGNSA. This sample was taken from a study of cytomegalovirus exposure and HLA in healthy donors. Study observations and caveats: Later on, a genetic analysis was performed. It linked a missense variant in DCLRE1C with V- and J-gene trimming of TCR beta. Later, an analysis showed that TCR beta chains associated with HLA were more clonally expanded than others that were equally common. In vitro checks showed that a few CMV-associated chains really do target CMV antigens.

The PCR had 60 Vbeta and 13 Jbeta primers. Measured with immunoSEQ multiplex PCR; TCRdb has only the in-frame clones, and not every one. Seen here are approximately 150,000 clones, 70% to 85% observed once, and the top ten hold more than 2.5%. Sequencing used PBMCs. This TCR was recovered from a male donor in good health and CMV-seronegative. This chain connects TRBV7-2 to TRBJ2-2; 8 nucleotides agree with TRBD2. The CDR3 DNA reads as TGTGCCAGCAGCTTCTCGCGGGAGGTTTACACCGGGGAGCTGTTTTTT. Amino acids: CASSFSREVYTGELFF.